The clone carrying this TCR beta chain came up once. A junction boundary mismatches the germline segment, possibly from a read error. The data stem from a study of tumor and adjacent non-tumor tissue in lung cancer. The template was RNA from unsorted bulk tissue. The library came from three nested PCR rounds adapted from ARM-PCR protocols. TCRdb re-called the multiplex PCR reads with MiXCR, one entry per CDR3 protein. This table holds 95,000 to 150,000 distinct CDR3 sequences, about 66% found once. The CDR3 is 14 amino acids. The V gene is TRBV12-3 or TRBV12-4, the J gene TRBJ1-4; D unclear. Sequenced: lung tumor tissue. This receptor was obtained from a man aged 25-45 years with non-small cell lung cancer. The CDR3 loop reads CDSSFTTRGEKLFF. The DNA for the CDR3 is TGTGACAGCAGTTTTACGACACGGGGTGAAAAACTGTTTTTT.